A selection of T cell receptor beta chains follows, all from one sample in a study. TCRdb analysed the 5' RACE reads with MiXCR anew, one entry per CDR3 protein. The sample lists more than 40,000 distinct CDR3 sequences, approximately 31% occurring once. The specimen was memory CD4+ T cells sorted from a lymph node. The receptors were gathered from a female donor with breast cancer. The CDR3 runs from the conserved cysteine through the conserved F or W. A D gene is named only where the DNA matches it firmly. For some rows the clone size is stated as once, few or many, or as a class when expanded; others skip it.

clone size	V gene	D gene	J gene	CDR3 DNA	CDR3 protein
many	TRBV9	.	TRBJ2-2	TGTGCCAGCAGCGTAGCTAGCGGGGAGCTGTTTTTT	CASSVASGELFF
.	TRBV14	.	TRBJ1-1	TGTGCCAGCAGCCTGCAAGCAAGGACTGAAGCTTTCTTT	CASSLQARTEAFF
.	TRBV27	.	TRBJ2-1	TGTGCCAGCAGCGGGTCAAGGCACTCCTACAATGAGCAGTTCTTC	CASSGSRHSYNEQFF
many	TRBV7-3	.	TRBJ2-1	TGTGCCAGCAGCTTAAACACCCTCTACAATGAGCAGTTCTTC	CASSLNTLYNEQFF
.	TRBV24-1	.	TRBJ2-1	TGTGCCACCAGTGCCCCGTTGACAGGCCTGAAACCTACCTACAATGAGCAGTTCTTC	CATSAPLTGLKPTYNEQFF
.	TRBV20-1	TRBD2	TRBJ2-3	TGCAGTGCTACACCCAGCGGGAGGCACACAGATACGCAGTATTTT	CSATPSGRHTDTQYF
.	TRBV5-1	TRBD1	TRBJ2-7	TGCGCCAGCAGCCCGGGACAGCCCTACGAGCAGTACTTC	CASSPGQPYEQYF
.	TRBV6-5	TRBD2	TRBJ2-3	TGTGCCAGCAGTTACCAGTCTAGCGGCCTCACAGATACGCAGTATTTT	CASSYQSSGLTDTQYF
.	TRBV5-5	.	TRBJ2-7	TGTGCCAGCAGCTCCGGGACGGTCTCCTACGAGCAGTACTTC	CASSSGTVSYEQYF
many	TRBV24-1	TRBD1	TRBJ2-5	TGTGCCACCAGTGAACCTGGGACAGTGGAGACCCAGTACTTC	CATSEPGTVETQYF
many	TRBV7-9	.	TRBJ1-2	TGTGCCAGCAGCCTAGTTCAGGGCGCTAACTATGGCTACACCTTC	CASSLVQGANYGYTF
.	TRBV6-2/TRBV6-3	TRBD2	TRBJ2-5	TGTGCCAGCAGACTAGCGGGAGCCACGGAGACCCAGTACTTC	CASRLAGATETQYF
few	TRBV27	TRBD1	TRBJ2-5	TGTGCCAGCAGTTTCGCAGACAGGGGGAGAGAGACCCAGTACTTC	CASSFADRGRETQYF
many	TRBV5-1	TRBD2	TRBJ2-5	TGCGCCAGCAGCTTAGAAGTAGCGGGAGCGGTGACCCAGTACTTC	CASSLEVAGAVTQYF
few	TRBV5-1	.	TRBJ2-7	TGCGCCAGCAGCTTGGCCTCGGGGGCAGGCGAGCAGTACTTC	CASSLASGAGEQYF
.	TRBV5-6	.	TRBJ2-2	TGTGCCAGCAGCTTGGGCGTCACCCACACCGGGGAGCTGTTTTTT	CASSLGVTHTGELFF
.	TRBV20-1	.	TRBJ1-3	TGCAGTGCTAGAGATAGCCCCTCTGGAAACACCATATATTTT	CSARDSPSGNTIYF
few	TRBV5-1	.	TRBJ2-1	TGCGCCAGCAGCTTAGCCTACGGGTACAATGAGCAGTTCTTC	CASSLAYGYNEQFF
once	TRBV6-5	.	TRBJ2-2	TGTGCCAGCAGTCCGCGGGGTACCCCACCCGGGGAGCTGCTTTTT	CASSPRGTPPGELLF
few	TRBV12-3/TRBV12-4	.	TRBJ2-5	TGTGCCAGCAGGCATTCGGACCAAGAGACCCAGTACTTC	CASRHSDQETQYF
.	TRBV3-1	.	TRBJ2-7	TGTGCCAGCAGCCAAGAACTTCGGCAGTACTTC	CASSQELRQYF
.	TRBV7-3	.	TRBJ2-2	TGTGCCAGCAGCTTAAACGCGGCAACGAACACCGGGGAGCTGTTTTTT	CASSLNAATNTGELFF
.	TRBV10-2	.	TRBJ1-6	TGCGCCTCCCAGCCGACCAGGCAATCACCCCTCCACTTT	CASQPTRQSPLHF
few	TRBV28	TRBD2	TRBJ2-2	TGTGCCAGCAGTAAGCCGGGACTAGCGGGATCCCACGGGGAGCTGTTTTTT	CASSKPGLAGSHGELFF
few	TRBV5-1	.	TRBJ2-1	TGCGCCAGCAGCGTTACAGCAGACAATGAGCAGTTCTTC	CASSVTADNEQFF
few	TRBV20-1	TRBD2	TRBJ2-7	TGCAGTGCTAGGTCCGGGGGGGAGGGCTACGAGCAGTACTTC	CSARSGGEGYEQYF
.	TRBV4-3	.	TRBJ2-7	TGCGCCAGCAGCCAGGCTCGCTCCTACGAGCAGTACTTC	CASSQARSYEQYF
few	TRBV7-3	.	TRBJ2-3	TGTGCCAGCAGCAAAGGGGGAGAGGTTACGCAGTATTTT	CASSKGGEVTQYF
many	TRBV6-2/TRBV6-3	TRBD1	TRBJ1-2	TGTGCCAGCAGGCGGACAGGGGCGAATGGCTACACCTTC	CASRRTGANGYTF
.	TRBV12-3/TRBV12-4	.	TRBJ2-7	TGTGCCAGCAGCAATCTTCAGGGGAGGGGCTACGAGCAGTACTTC	CASSNLQGRGYEQYF
many	TRBV5-1	TRBD2	TRBJ2-2	TGCGCCAGCAGCCTGGATTGGGCTAGCGGCACCGGGGAGCTGTTTTTT	CASSLDWASGTGELFF
few	TRBV5-1	TRBD2	TRBJ2-1	TGCGCCAGCAGCTTTAGCGGGAGTCCCTACAATGAGCAGTTCTTC	CASSFSGSPYNEQFF
.	TRBV6-1	TRBD1	TRBJ1-1	TGTGCCAGCAGTGGAAAGGGGGCGAACACTGAAGCTTTCTTT	CASSGKGANTEAFF
.	TRBV27	.	TRBJ2-5	TGTGCCAGCAGCACTAGGGGATGGGAAGAGACCCAGTACTTC	CASSTRGWEETQYF
.	TRBV6-6	.	TRBJ1-3	TGTGCCAGCAGCCCCCGAGGGATGGACACCATATATTTT	CASSPRGMDTIYF
few	TRBV4-1	.	TRBJ2-1	TGCGCCAGCAGCCAAGAGGTTGAGTATTATGAGCAGTTCTTC	CASSQEVEYYEQFF
.	TRBV4-3	TRBD1	TRBJ2-7	TGCGCCAGCAGCCAAGACGGACAGGGTAACTACGAGCAGTACTTC	CASSQDGQGNYEQYF
.	TRBV24-1	TRBD1	TRBJ2-2	TGTGCCACCAGTGACCCGGGACAGGGTGCCGGGGAGCTGTTTTTT	CATSDPGQGAGELFF
few	TRBV5-1	.	TRBJ2-7	TGCGCCAGCAGCTTGGAGATGGGGGATCCGACCTACGAGCAGTACTTC	CASSLEMGDPTYEQYF